A selection of T cell receptor beta chains follows, all from one sample in a study of blood T cells in healthy people across ages. From the 5' RACE reads, TCRdb called clonotypes with MiXCR, one entry per CDR3 protein. The repertoire holds hundreds of thousands of distinct CDR3 sequences, with about 48% as singletons. Sequenced: blood. These receptors were obtained from a young man in good health. The CDR3 runs from the conserved cysteine through the conserved F or W. D genes are given only for firm matches. Clone size is not always given. Where it is, it says once, few, many or a class for expanded clones.

v_call	j_call	d_call	clone_size	cdr3_nt	cdr3_aa
TRBV12-3/TRBV12-4	TRBJ2-5	TRBD2	few	TGTGCCAGCGTAGCGGGGCTCCAAGAGACCCAGTACTTC	CASVAGLQETQYF
TRBV6-2/TRBV6-3	TRBJ2-5	-	-	TGTGCCAGCAGACGGATCCCACAAGAGACCCAGTACTTC	CASRRIPQETQYF
TRBV20-1	TRBJ2-7	-	-	TGCAGTGCTAGGGCAGTGGTCGAGCAGTACTTC	CSARAVVEQYF
TRBV4-1	TRBJ2-4	TRBD1	-	TGCGCCAGCAGCCAAGAGGACAGGGCCAAAAACATTCAGTACTTC	CASSQEDRAKNIQYF
TRBV28	TRBJ2-7	TRBD1	-	TGTGCCAGCAGTTCCTACCGGACAGGGGGCTACGAGCAGTACTTC	CASSSYRTGGYEQYF
TRBV20-1	TRBJ1-5	TRBD1	-	TGCAGTGCCACACAGGGGGCGGGCAACAATCAGCCCCAGCATTTT	CSATQGAGNNQPQHF
TRBV6-5	TRBJ1-5	-	few	TGTGCCAGCAGCCAGAGGGGCTTTAGCAATCAGCCCCAGCATTTT	CASSQRGFSNQPQHF
TRBV25-1	TRBJ2-4	TRBD2	few	TGTGCCAGCAGAGGACTAGCGGGGGGGATTGCCATTCAGTACTTC	CASRGLAGGIAIQYF
TRBV7-2	TRBJ2-7	TRBD2	-	TGTGCCAACAGCTGGTGGGGGGGCGAGCAGTACTTC	CANSWWGGEQYF
TRBV5-5	TRBJ1-5	TRBD1	-	TGTGCCAGCAGTCAGGACAGGGGTTGGGGACAGCCCCAGCATTTT	CASSQDRGWGQPQHF
TRBV25-1	TRBJ2-5	-	-	TGTGCCAGCAGTGAATTTAACCAAGAGACCCAGTACTTC	CASSEFNQETQYF
TRBV18	TRBJ1-2	-	-	TGTGCCAGCTCACCACCAACAGGAGAGAACTATGGCTACACCTTC	CASSPPTGENYGYTF
TRBV7-3	TRBJ2-1	TRBD2	-	TGTGCCAGCAGCTCAACTACTAGCGGGGGGGAGAATGAGCAGTTCTTC	CASSSTTSGGENEQFF